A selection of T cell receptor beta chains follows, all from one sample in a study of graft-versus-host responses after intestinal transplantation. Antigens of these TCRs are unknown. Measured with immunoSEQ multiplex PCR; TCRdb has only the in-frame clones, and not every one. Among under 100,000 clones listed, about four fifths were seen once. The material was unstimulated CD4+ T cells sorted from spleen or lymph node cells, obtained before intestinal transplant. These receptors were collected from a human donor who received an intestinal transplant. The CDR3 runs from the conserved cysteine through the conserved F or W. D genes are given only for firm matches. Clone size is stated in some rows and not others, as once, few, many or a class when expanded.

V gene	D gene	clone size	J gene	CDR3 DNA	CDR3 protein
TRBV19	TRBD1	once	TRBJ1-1	TGTGCCACCTCAGACAGGGTGAACACTGAAGCTTTCTTT	CATSDRVNTEAFF
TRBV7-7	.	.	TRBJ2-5	TGTGCCAGCAGCCTGCTTGGCAAACAAGAGACCCAGTACTTC	CASSLLGKQETQYF
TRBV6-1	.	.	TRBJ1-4	TGTGCCAGCAGTACAGGGTTTGATGAAAAACTGTTTTTT	CASSTGFDEKLFF
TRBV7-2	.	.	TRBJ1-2	TGTGCCAGCAGCGTAAGACAGCTGCGGGGCTATGGCTACACCTTC	CASSVRQLRGYGYTF
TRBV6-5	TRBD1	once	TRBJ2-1	TGTGCCAGCAGTTACGCGACAGGGGGGTACAATGAGCAGTTCTTC	CASSYATGGYNEQFF
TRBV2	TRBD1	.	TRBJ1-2	TGTGCCAGCACCGTAGACAGGGCTTATAACTATGGCTACACCTTC	CASTVDRAYNYGYTF
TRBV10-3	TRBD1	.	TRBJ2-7	TGTGCCATCAGTCCGGGACAGGGGGTAGGCGAGCAGTACTTC	CAISPGQGVGEQYF
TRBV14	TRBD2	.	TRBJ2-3	TGTGCCAGCAGCCAAGTAGCGGGGGGCCGCGGTACGCAGTATTTT	CASSQVAGGRGTQYF
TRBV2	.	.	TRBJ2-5	TGTGCCAGCAGTGTGTATTCGGGGAGAGAGACCCAGTACTTC	CASSVYSGRETQYF
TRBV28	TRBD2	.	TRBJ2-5	TGTGCCAGCAGTCAACTAGCGGGACAAGAGACCCAGTACTTC	CASSQLAGQETQYF
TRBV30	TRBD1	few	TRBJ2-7	TGTGCCTGGAGCGGGGACAGTAGTACCTACGAGCAGTACTTC	CAWSGDSSTYEQYF
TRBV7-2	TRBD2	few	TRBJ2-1	TGTGCCAGCAGCCTTCAAGCGGGAACCGAAAATGAGCAGTTCTTC	CASSLQAGTENEQFF
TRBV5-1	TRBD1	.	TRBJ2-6	TGCGCCAGCAGCTTGGGACAGGGCTCTGGGGCCAACGTCCTGACTTTC	CASSLGQGSGANVLTF
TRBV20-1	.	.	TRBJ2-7	TGCAGTGCTAGTGGGACTTACGAGCAGTACTTC	CSASGTYEQYF
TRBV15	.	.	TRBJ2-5	TGTGCCACCAGCAGATCGCGGAAAGAGACCCAGTACTTC	CATSRSRKETQYF
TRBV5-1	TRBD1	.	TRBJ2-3	TGCGCCAGCAGCCCGGACAGGGGGGAAGATACGCAGTATTTT	CASSPDRGEDTQYF
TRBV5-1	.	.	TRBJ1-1	TGCGCCAGCAGCTTGTTCCAGGGCCTGAACACTGAAGCTTTCTTT	CASSLFQGLNTEAFF
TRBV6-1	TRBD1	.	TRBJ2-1	TGTGCCAGCACCCGACAGGGGGCTTACAATGAGCAGTTCTTC	CASTRQGAYNEQFF
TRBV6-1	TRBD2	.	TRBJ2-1	TGTGCCAGCAGTAAAGAAGTGGGCCTAGCGGGGGGGAATGAGCAGTTCTTC	CASSKEVGLAGGNEQFF
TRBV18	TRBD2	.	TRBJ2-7	TGTGCCAGCTCACCGGGACTAGCGGGGTACGAGCAGTACTTC	CASSPGLAGYEQYF
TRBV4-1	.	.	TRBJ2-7	TGCGCCAGCAGCCAAGAACAGGGATACGAGCAGTACTTC	CASSQEQGYEQYF
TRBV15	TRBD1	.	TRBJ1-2	TGTGCCACCAGCCGGACAGGGTTTGGCTACACCTTC	CATSRTGFGYTF
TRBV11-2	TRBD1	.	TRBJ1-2	TGTGCCAGCAGCCAATTGACAGGGGGACGTGGCTACACCTTC	CASSQLTGGRGYTF
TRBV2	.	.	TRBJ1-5	TGTGCCAGCAGTGAGGAGAACCCCAAGGTGAGCAATCAGCCCCAGCATTTT	CASSEENPKVSNQPQHF
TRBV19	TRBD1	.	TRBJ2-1	TGTGCCAGTAGTATAGGGACAGGCTCCTACAATGAGCAGTTCTTC	CASSIGTGSYNEQFF
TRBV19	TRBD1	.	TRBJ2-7	TGTGCCAGTAGTAGGGACAGATACTACGAGCAGTACTTC	CASSRDRYYEQYF
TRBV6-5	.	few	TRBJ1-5	TGTGCCAGCAGTGCCTCGGGTTCCTTTCGACAGCCCCAGCATTTT	CASSASGSFRQPQHF
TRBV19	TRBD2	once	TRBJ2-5	TGTGCCAGTAGTGGAAGAAGGCCAGCGGGGGGGCCAGAGACCCAGTACTTC	CASSGRRPAGGPETQYF
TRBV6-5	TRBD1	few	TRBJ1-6	TGTGCCAGCAGTGGACAGGTTGATTCACCCCTCCACTTT	CASSGQVDSPLHF